A single sample gave rise to the 27 T cell receptor beta chains below, sequenced in a study of T cell responses to AZD1222 COVID-19 vaccine. Some clones are missing from TCRdb's copy, which holds only in-frame ones; the method was immunoSEQ multiplex PCR. The sample includes fewer than 200,000 clones, around 88% seen only once; the top ten take approximately 10%. The source was peripheral blood, collected 28 days after the second AZD1222 dose. The receptors were sampled from an adult who received the AZD1222 COVID-19 vaccine.

V and J are TRBV5-4 and TRBJ2-3; the D gene could be TRBD1 or TRBD2 (6 bases each). The CDR3 length is 15 residues. V gave up 0 bases and J gave up 1 base, with 9 bases separating them. From germline, CDR1 is SGHNT and CDR2 YYREEE (reference sequence). CDR3 sequence reads: CASSLVGGRTDTQYF. CDR3 nucleotide sequence: TGTGCCAGCAGCTTGGTAGGGGGGCGCACAGATACGCAGTATTTT.

The rearrangement joins TRBV6-2 or TRBV6-3 to TRBJ1-1; TRBD1 aligns across 7 bases. The CDR3 has 15 amino acids. V was pared by 5 bases and J by 1 base, with 7 bases of the junction left unmatched. The germline V gene has CDR1 MNHEY and CDR2 SVGEGT. The CDR3 is CASSPWDRRNTEAFF. In nucleotides, the CDR3 is TGTGCCAGCAGTCCGTGGGACAGAAGGAACACTGAAGCTTTCTTT.

The rearrangement uses TRBV12-3 or TRBV12-4 and TRBJ1-4; a weak D match, TRBD1 (5 bases). The V end was cut by 4 bases, the J end by 8 bases, with 8 bases between. There are 12 residues in the CDR3. In DNA form, the CDR3 reads TGTGCCAGCAGTTGGGACGCGGAAAAACTGTTTTTT. Encoded protein: CASSWDAEKLFF.

V and J are TRBV6-1 and TRBJ2-5, with no clear D. This CDR3 region has 14 residues. V lost 2 bases and J 4 bases, leaving 11 bases between the germline ends. Germline values: CDR1 MNHNS, CDR2 SASEGT. The CDR3 is CASSEPGVRETQYF. Here the CDR3 DNA reads TGTGCCAGCAGTGAACCCGGCGTGAGAGAGACCCAGTACTTC.

The CDR3 coding sequence is TGTGCCAGCAGCTTCCGACAGGGGGCGAGGAATGAGCAGTTCTTC. It specifies CASSFRQGARNEQFF. The V call is TRBV7-9, the J call TRBJ2-1; 10 bases match TRBD1. CDR1 and CDR2 from the germline V gene are SEHNR and FQNEAQ (reference sequence). The length of the CDR3 is 15 residues. V gave up 3 bases and J gave up 7 bases; unmatched junction bases: 6.

In its sample, this clone was seen a few times. The gene calls are TRBV3-1 (or the pseudogene TRBV3-2) and TRBJ1-2, with D possibly being TRBD1 (5 bases). The CDR3 is 14 amino acids. The germline gives CDR1 LGHDT, CDR2 YNNKEL (reference sequence). Trimming removed 0 bases at V and 7 bases at J, with 12 bases between. CDR3: CASSQEWGNGGYTF. CDR3 DNA sequence: TGTGCCAGCAGCCAAGAATGGGGGAATGGTGGCTACACCTTC.

The rearrangement joins TRBV6-6 to TRBJ2-5, with D maybe TRBD2 (6 bases). This CDR3 region has 12 residues. The ends were cut back, 5 bases at V and 5 bases at J, with 9 bases in the middle. CDR1 MNHNY and CDR2 SVGAGI come from the germline V gene (reference sequence). CDR3 sequence: CASSAGSETQYF. The CDR3 nucleotides are TGTGCCAGCAGTGCGGGGTCGGAGACCCAGTACTTC.

The rearrangement uses TRBV11-1 and TRBJ2-2; tentatively, D is TRBD1 (5 bases). Germline V CDR1 and CDR2: SGHAT, FQDESV (reference sequence). V lost 1 base to trimming and J lost 2 bases, with 5 bases between them. This CDR3 region has 14 residues. The chain's CDR3 is CASSLGGNTGELFF. The DNA of the CDR3 is TGTGCCAGCAGCTTAGGGGGCAACACCGGGGAGCTGTTTTTT.

The chain employs TRBV2 and TRBJ1-5; D is ambiguous. From germline, CDR1 is SNHLY and CDR2 FYNNEI. V lost 4 bases to trimming and J lost 4 bases, with 5 bases between them. The CDR3 has 12 amino acids. The CDR3 DNA reads as TGTGCCAGCAGTGCGGGTAATCAGCCCCAGCATTTT. It specifies CASSAGNQPQHF.

The genes are TRBV7-3 and TRBJ2-7, with no clear D. CDR3 length: 13 residues. Trimming took off 5 bases at V and 6 bases at J, with 14 bases between the two ends. Germline CDR1 is SGHTA and CDR2 is FQGTGA. In nucleotides, the CDR3 is TGTGCCAGCAGCCTCTCGGGCGTTGGCGAGCAGTACTTC. This translates into CASSLSGVGEQYF.

This chain connects TRBV11-2 to TRBJ1-5, with D tentatively TRBD1 (5 bases). Germline V gives CDR1 SGHAT, CDR2 FQNNGV. The CDR3 has 15 amino acids. V was trimmed by 5 bases and J by 0 bases, leaving 11 bases between them. The CDR3 DNA reads as TGTGCCAGCAGCGCGGGACCGTATAGCAATCAGCCCCAGCATTTT. Protein product: CASSAGPYSNQPQHF.

The gene calls are TRBV3-1 (or the pseudogene TRBV3-2) and TRBJ2-1; D not resolved. V was trimmed by 2 bases and J by 4 bases, leaving 12 bases between them. The CDR3 runs to 15 residues. Germline lookup yields CDR1 LGHDT and CDR2 YNNKEL (reference sequence). The CDR3, as DNA: TGTGCCAGCAGCCAATCCCATGGGCAGTACAATGAGCAGTTCTTC. It yields the protein CASSQSHGQYNEQFF.

V usage is TRBV6-1 and J usage is TRBJ2-2, with D unresolved. V was shortened by 8 bases and J by 6 bases, with 10 bases between the two germline ends. CDR1 is MNHNS and CDR2 is SASEGT in the germline V gene. This CDR3 spans 12 amino acids. The CDR3 coding sequence is TGTGCCAGCCTCCGGGTTGCCGGGGAGCTGTTTTTT. It specifies CASLRVAGELFF.

This clone was seen more than once but under ten times. The chain recombines TRBV19 with TRBJ1-4; no clear D. The CDR3 spans 15 residues. CDR1 and CDR2 (germline): LNHDA, SQIVND (reference sequence). Trimming took 5 bases from V and 4 from J, leaving 14 bases between them. CDR3 in amino acids: CASSPLRVLNEKLFF. CDR3 sequence (DNA): TGTGCCAGTAGTCCTTTAAGGGTCCTTAATGAAAAACTGTTTTTT.

The chain joins TRBV19 to TRBJ2-7; no definite D call. The germline gives CDR1 LNHDA, CDR2 SQIVND (reference sequence). This CDR3 spans 15 amino acids. The V and J ends lost 4 bases and 3 bases respectively, with 16 bases between them. For the CDR3, the DNA is TGTGCCAGTAGTACCAACGGACCGAACGACTACGAGCAGTACTTC. It codes for CASSTNGPNDYEQYF.

On this clone itself: Other DNA sequences in the sample encode the same CDR3. The V call is TRBV12-3 or TRBV12-4, the J call TRBJ2-7; D remains unclear. Trimming removed 3 bases at V and 0 bases at J, with 0 bases between. The CDR3 sequence is 11 residues long. DNA for the CDR3: TGTGCCAGCAGTTTCTCCTACGAGCAGTACTTC. Amino acids: CASSFSYEQYF.

The rearrangement links TRBV12-3 or TRBV12-4 to TRBJ1-2; D gene uncertain. The ends were cut back, 5 bases at V and 7 bases at J, with 14 bases in the middle. The CDR3 runs 13 residues. The CDR3 DNA sequence: TGTGCCAGCAGTCCGAGACACTTGGCTGGCTACACCTTC. Amino acids: CASSPRHLAGYTF.

This clone was picked up a small number of times. This sequence joins TRBV7-9 and TRBJ1-4, with D unclear. This CDR3 spans 15 amino acids. Germline V gene data show CDR1 as SEHNR and CDR2 as FQNEAQ (reference sequence). Trimming shortened V by 1 base and J by 5 bases, and 11 bases separated the two germline ends. The CDR3 sequence: CASSLGVTQNEKLFF. In DNA, the CDR3 is TGTGCCAGCAGCTTAGGGGTCACCCAAAATGAAAAACTGTTTTTT.

The J gene is TRBJ2-4, the V gene TRBV5-5; D ambiguous. The CDR3 is 13 residues long. Germline V gene lookup returns CDR1 SGHKS and CDR2 YYEKEE (reference sequence). V dropped 1 base and J dropped 6 bases, with 8 bases sitting between them. The CDR3 protein is CASSLTDRNIQYF. In DNA form, the CDR3 reads TGTGCCAGCAGCTTGACGGACCGAAACATTCAGTACTTC. Drawing the rest from reference TRBV5-5 and TRBJ2-4, the complete variable domain is DAGVTQSPTHLIKTRGQQVTLRCSPISGHKSVSWYQQVLGQGPQFIFQYYEKEERGRGNFPDRFSARQFPNYSSELNVNALLLGDSALYLCASSLTDRNIQYFGAGTRLSVL.

The rearrangement joins TRBV5-1 to TRBJ2-7, with TRBD2 matching over 12 bases. The V gene end was trimmed by 4 bases and the J gene end by 2 bases; junction bases not matched to a gene: 4. Germline V gives CDR1 SGHRS, CDR2 YFSETQ. There are 15 residues in the CDR3. In DNA form, the CDR3 reads TGCGCCAGCAGCGTGACTAGCGGGGGAACCTACGAGCAGTACTTC. It specifies CASSVTSGGTYEQYF.

The rearrangement joins TRBV19 to TRBJ1-1, with 10 nucleotides matching TRBD1. Germline V gene sequence: CDR1 LNHDA, CDR2 SQIVND (reference sequence). Trimming cost V 5 bases and J 5 bases; bases outside gene matches: 14. The CDR3 loop spans 17 amino acids. CDR3 region: CASSPRRDRGQWTEAFF. The CDR3 DNA is TGTGCCAGTAGTCCTCGCCGGGACAGGGGCCAGTGGACTGAAGCTTTCTTT.

This chain joins TRBV21-1 and TRBJ1-2. TRBV21-1 is designated a pseudogene. This CDR3 has 16 residues. The CDR3 here is CASSKDIPSWDYGYTF. DNA of the CDR3: TGTGCCAGCAGCAAAGATATTCCCTCATGGGACTATGGCTACACCTTC.

The gene calls are TRBV19 and TRBJ1-2, with 7 nucleotides matching TRBD1. Germline CDR1 reads LNHDA; CDR2 reads SQIVND (reference sequence). The CDR3 is 14 residues long. The ends lost 8 bases at V and 0 bases at J; junction bases unmatched: 6. DNA for the CDR3: TGTGCCAGTGCGAGGGACAGAGCTAACTATGGCTACACCTTC. Residues: CASARDRANYGYTF.

This sequence joins TRBV5-1 and TRBJ1-1; D not certain. The CDR3 totals 14 residues. The V gene's germline CDR1 is SGHRS and CDR2 YFSETQ. V lost 2 bases to trimming and J lost 1 base, with 9 bases between them. For the CDR3, the DNA is TGCGCCAGCAGCTTTGTCAGAGAGAACACTGAAGCTTTCTTT. Protein: CASSFVRENTEAFF. The full variable domain, with the rest looked up from reference TRBV5-1 and TRBJ1-1, is KAGVTQTPRYLIKTRGQQVTLSCSPISGHRSVSWYQQTPGQGLQFLFEYFSETQRNKGNFPGRFSGRQFSNSRSEMNVSTLELGDSALYLCASSFVRENTEAFFGQGTRLTVV.

This chain joins TRBV7-6 and TRBJ1-1; weak D call: TRBD1 (5 bases). Per germline, CDR1 SGHVS and CDR2 FNYEAQ. V dropped 5 bases and J dropped 1 base, with 8 bases sitting between them. This CDR3 comprises 13 residues. The CDR3 DNA is TGTGCCAGCAGCCAAGGACAGAACACTGAAGCTTTCTTT. This gives the protein CASSQGQNTEAFF. The full variable domain, completed using reference TRBV7-6 and TRBJ1-1, is GAGVSQSPRYKVTKRGQDVALRCDPISGHVSLYWYRQALGQGPEFLTYFNYEAQQDKSGLPNDRFSAERPEGSISTLTIQRTEQRDSAMYRCASSQGQNTEAFFGQGTRLTVV.

The V and J genes are TRBV7-2 and TRBJ2-5, with a weak D call TRBD2 (6 bases). The CDR3 has 14 amino acids. Germline V lookup: CDR1 SGHTA, CDR2 FQGNSA. Trimming took 2 bases from V and 7 from J, leaving 14 bases between them. DNA of the CDR3: TGTGCCAGCAGCTTATCTAGCGTCCGAACGACCCAGTACTTC. As protein: CASSLSSVRTTQYF.

The chain couples TRBV5-1 to TRBJ1-6; D remains unclear. The CDR3 has 13 residues. Trimming took off 5 bases at V and 1 base at J, with 4 bases between the two ends. From germline, CDR1 is SGHRS and CDR2 YFSETQ. Here the CDR3 reads CASSWSYNSPLHF. The DNA of the CDR3 is TGCGCCAGCAGTTGGTCCTATAATTCACCCCTCCACTTT. Variable domain in full (rest from reference TRBV5-1 and TRBJ1-6): KAGVTQTPRYLIKTRGQQVTLSCSPISGHRSVSWYQQTPGQGLQFLFEYFSETQRNKGNFPGRFSGRQFSNSRSEMNVSTLELGDSALYLCASSWSYNSPLHFGNGTRLTVT.